One sample yielded the 2 T cell receptor beta chains listed below, sequenced in a study of neoadjuvant anti-PD-1 for oral cavity cancer. Generated by immunoSEQ multiplex PCR, the TCRdb table keeps only in-frame clones and is missing some. The table lists about 14,000 clones, over 60% of them singletons, with 2% to 3% in the top ten. Specified time point: after neoadjuvant nivolumab, at surgical resection. Sequenced here: PBMCs, sampled after nivolumab (anti-PD-1) treatment. The receptors stem from a person aged 40 to 85 with oral cavity squamous cell carcinoma.

This chain uses TRBV19 with TRBJ2-3; 12 bases are shared with TRBD1. The germline CDR1 and CDR2 sequences are LNHDA and SQIVND (reference sequence). V lost 5 bases and J lost 1; bases outside the gene matches: 4. The CDR3 consists of 16 residues. CDR3 nucleotides: TGTGCCAGTAGTCTCCGGGACAGGGGGCGCACAGATACGCAGTATTTT. Translating it yields CASSLRDRGRTDTQYF.

V and J are TRBV2 and TRBJ1-1; TRBD1 matches 7 bases. Germline CDR1 reads SNHLY; CDR2 reads FYNNEI. This CDR3 is built from 14 residues. The V gene end was trimmed by 7 bases and the J gene end by 4 bases; junction bases not matched to a gene: 9. The CDR3 loop is CASTRTGVGTEAFF. CDR3 DNA sequence: TGTGCCAGCACTCGAACAGGGGTGGGCACTGAAGCTTTCTTT.